This T cell receptor (beta chain) was captured in a study of monozygotic twins with inflammatory bowel disease. TCRdb reanalyzed the 5' RACE reads, giving one entry per CDR3 protein sequence and no DNA. Its table records about 160,000 distinct CDR3 sequences. As concerns this clonotype: Antigen: not known.

Germline assignment: CDR1 ENHRY and CDR2 SYGVKD. CDR3 length: 18 residues. Whole-study results and caveats: Twins classed as concordant or discordant showed no difference in repertoire similarity, possibly from limited power. Versus healthy twins, IBD patients showed fewer clonotypes shared with others, especially with disease activity.

Sequencing was performed on blood. This sequence joins TRBV10-3 and TRBJ1-5. This sequence originates from a human donor with ulcerative colitis or Crohn's disease, or a healthy co-twin of an affected twin (not recorded which). The CDR3 sequence: CAIGEGGLSPHSNQPQHF.